This TCR beta chain was observed in a study of blood T cell repertoires in COVID-19 (dated by TCRdb to 2020 to 2022). In the study overall: Collaborator samples came from the United States, Italy and Spain and covered acute and convalescent phases of COVID-19. Where available, HLA class I and class II types were taken from metadata supplied by the sample provider and were not determined by assay-based typing. A de-identified subject ID, COVID-19 status, age in years and sex were almost always included in the sample metadata. A freely available public database, intended as a resource for researchers studying the immune response to SARS-CoV-2, is where the repertoires were released. The prospective study material was composed of cDNA or gDNA derived from T cells, B-cell-depleted T cells, or PBMCs. Subjects who had been exposed to COVID-19, were actively infected with it, or had recovered from it provided the deeply sampled blood TCRbeta repertoires that made up the dataset. The samples were drawn from the first 160 participants of the ongoing ImmuneRACE study and from more than 1,000 subjects provided by 6 global collaborators.

What the work shows at the level of the full study, not this receptor alone: How much clinical and demographic metadata was included differed by source and by participant, and the metadata was provided uncurated.

The immunoSEQ Assay, a bias-controlled multiplex PCR, was used to amplify TCRbeta CDR3 regions from genomic DNA. The paper's data handling went like this. Within the assay, amplification of reference gene primers was used to estimate how many nucleated cells each sample contained. Sequence reads were collapsed and filtered to measure the absolute abundance of every unique TCRbeta CDR3 rearrangement. For each sample, productive Simpson clonality was calculated as the square root of Simpson's diversity index over productive rearrangements. What TCRdb holds here is the immuneACCESS table cut down to in-frame rearrangements. Part of the clones is not present; checked against another copy, under half of the missing clones reflect an unresolved V gene, and the others are unexplained. Clonal size and the V and J genes are those of that table, whereas D and trimming came from the DNA. Counted in this sample were 310,000 or so clones; roughly 89% of them appeared once. Clones ranked in the top ten supply around 5.8% of the sample.

This clone appeared a few times. Its antigen is not yet known. There are no base qualities to consult, and no much larger clone falls within one base. The CDR3 has 15 amino acids, counting the end cysteine and phenylalanine. Only the CDR3 DNA stays, 45 bases, in frame from base 1. Per the germline V gene (reference sequence), WNHNN is the CDR1 and SYGVQD is the CDR2. The germline V and J ends show losses of 2 bases and 8 bases respectively, and no gene match explains 6 bases of the junction. Participants in the prospective study were enrolled through a virtual design, were aged roughly 18 to 90 years, and lived in some 24 United States geographic areas. In the prospective study, participants were assigned to cohorts based on the clinical history participants reported in a screening survey and a study questionnaire. For ImmuneRACE Cohort 3, a participant was defined as recovered based on two consecutive negative NP/OP PCR tests, clearance by a healthcare professional, or resolution of symptoms. Each participant in the prospective study had whole blood, serum and a nasopharyngeal or oropharyngeal swab collected by mobile phlebotomists. Additional blood draws and questionnaires over an approximately 2-month period could optionally be provided by prospective study participants. Before DNA extraction, blood samples from the prospective study were shipped at room temperature or frozen.

Sequencing used PBMCs or T cells enriched from blood (not recorded which). This receptor chain uses TRBV10-1 and TRBJ2-2, with 9 central nucleotides matching TRBD2. The sequence came from a woman in her thirties or forties who had recovered from COVID-19. The CDR3 here reads CASSEVLAGTGELFF. Here is the DNA: TGCGCCAGCAGTGAGGTCCTAGCGGGAACAGGGGAGCTGTTTTTT.